This T cell receptor (beta chain) was profiled in a study of spatial heterogeneity in lung cancer. Described time point: blood at routine non-recurrence follow-up after resection. In the case of this clonotype: This may arise from a read error, as a much more abundant clone is one base away.

V dropped 7 bases and J dropped 8 bases, with 17 bases sitting between them. The CDR3 is made up of 12 amino acids. Looked up from germline, CDR1 is SQVTM and CDR2 is ANQGSEA. TCRdb analysed the 5' RACE reads with MiXCR anew, one entry per CDR3 protein. The repertoire holds 35,000 to 45,000 distinct CDR3 sequences, with under 9% as singletons. The receptor's source is a male donor with early-stage non-small cell lung cancer. The sample here was PBMCs, taken at follow-up. The chain employs TRBV29-1 and TRBJ1-2, with D possibly matching TRBD1 (6 bases). As DNA, the CDR3 is TGCAGCGCTGCTTGGGGGCCCGGCGGCTACACCTTC. Protein: CSAAWGPGGYTF.